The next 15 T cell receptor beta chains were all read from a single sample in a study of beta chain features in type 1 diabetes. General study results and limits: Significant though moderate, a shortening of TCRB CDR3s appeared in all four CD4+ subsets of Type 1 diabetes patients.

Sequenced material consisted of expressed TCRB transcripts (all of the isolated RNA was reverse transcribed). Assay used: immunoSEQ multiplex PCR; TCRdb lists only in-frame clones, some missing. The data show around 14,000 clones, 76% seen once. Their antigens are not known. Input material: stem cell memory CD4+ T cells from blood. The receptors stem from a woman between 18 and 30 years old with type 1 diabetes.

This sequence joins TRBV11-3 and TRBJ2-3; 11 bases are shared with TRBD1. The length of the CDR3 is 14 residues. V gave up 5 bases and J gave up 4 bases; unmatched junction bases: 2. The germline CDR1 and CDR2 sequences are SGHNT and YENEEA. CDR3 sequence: CASSRDRGSDTQYF. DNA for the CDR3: TGTGCCAGCAGCCGGGACAGGGGGTCAGATACGCAGTATTTT.

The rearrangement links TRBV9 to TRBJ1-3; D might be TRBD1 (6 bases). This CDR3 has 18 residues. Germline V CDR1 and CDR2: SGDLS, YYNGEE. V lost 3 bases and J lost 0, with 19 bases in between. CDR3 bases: TGTGCCAGCAGCGCTACCCCTGGACAGAGCCGCTCTGGAAACACCATATATTTT. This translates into CASSATPGQSRSGNTIYF.

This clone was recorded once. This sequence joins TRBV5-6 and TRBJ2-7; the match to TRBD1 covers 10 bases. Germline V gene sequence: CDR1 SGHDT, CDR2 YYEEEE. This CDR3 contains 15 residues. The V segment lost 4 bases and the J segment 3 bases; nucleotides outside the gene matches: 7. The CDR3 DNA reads TGTGCCAGCAGCCGCGGGACAGGGGTCTACTACGAGCAGTACTTC. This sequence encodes CASSRGTGVYYEQYF.

Here the CDR3 DNA reads TGTGCTAGTGGTTTGGTAATCGCAGGAGGGGCGGTGAGAACAGATACGCAGTATTTT. Its translation: CASGLVIAGGAVRTDTQYF. V and J are TRBV12-5 and TRBJ2-3; tentative D call: TRBD2 (6 bases). CDR1 is LGHNT and CDR2 is FRNRAP in the germline V gene. This CDR3 comprises 19 residues. V lost 0 bases to trimming and J lost 3 bases, with 22 bases between them.

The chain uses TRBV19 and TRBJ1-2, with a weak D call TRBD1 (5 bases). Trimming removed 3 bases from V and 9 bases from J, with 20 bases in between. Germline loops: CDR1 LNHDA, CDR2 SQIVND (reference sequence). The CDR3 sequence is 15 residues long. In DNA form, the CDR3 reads TGTGCCAGTAGTATTTGGGGACTGGGCCCTCGGAGCTACACCTTC. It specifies CASSIWGLGPRSYTF.

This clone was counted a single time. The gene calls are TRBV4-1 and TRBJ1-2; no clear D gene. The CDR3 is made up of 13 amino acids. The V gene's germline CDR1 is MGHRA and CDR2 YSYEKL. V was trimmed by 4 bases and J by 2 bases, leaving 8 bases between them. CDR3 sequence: CASSLRQNYGYTF. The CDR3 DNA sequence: TGCGCCAGCAGCCTACGCCAGAACTATGGCTACACCTTC.

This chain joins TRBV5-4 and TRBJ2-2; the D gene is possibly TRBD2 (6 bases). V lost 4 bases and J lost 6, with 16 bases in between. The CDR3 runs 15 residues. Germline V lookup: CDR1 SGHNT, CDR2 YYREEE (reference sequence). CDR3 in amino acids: CASSRGGATPGELFF. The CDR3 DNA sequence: TGTGCCAGCAGCCGCGGAGGGGCGACCCCCGGGGAGCTGTTTTTT.

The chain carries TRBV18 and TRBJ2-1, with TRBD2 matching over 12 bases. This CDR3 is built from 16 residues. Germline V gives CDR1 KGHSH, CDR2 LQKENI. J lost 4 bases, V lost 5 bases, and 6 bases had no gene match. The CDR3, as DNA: TGTGCCAGCTCATCCCTAGCGGGAGGGGATTACAATGAGCAGTTCTTC. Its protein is CASSSLAGGDYNEQFF.

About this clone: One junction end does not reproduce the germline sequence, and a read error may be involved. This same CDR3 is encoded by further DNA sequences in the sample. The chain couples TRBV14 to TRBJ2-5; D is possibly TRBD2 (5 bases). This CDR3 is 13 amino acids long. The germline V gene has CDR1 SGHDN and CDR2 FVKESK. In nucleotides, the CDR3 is TGTGCCACCTCAGAGGGTCTGAAAGAAACCCAGTACTTC. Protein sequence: CATSEGLKETQYF.

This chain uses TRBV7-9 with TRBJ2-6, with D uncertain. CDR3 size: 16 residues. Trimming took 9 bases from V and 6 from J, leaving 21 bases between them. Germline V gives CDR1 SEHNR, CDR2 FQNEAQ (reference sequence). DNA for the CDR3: TGTGCCAGTACGGTAGCTTGGATCTTTGAGGCCAACGTCCTGACTTTC. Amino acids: CASTVAWIFEANVLTF.

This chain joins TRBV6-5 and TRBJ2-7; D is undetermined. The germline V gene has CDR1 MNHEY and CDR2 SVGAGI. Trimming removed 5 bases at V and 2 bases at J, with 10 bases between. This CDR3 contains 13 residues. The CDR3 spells CASSPIQAYEQYF. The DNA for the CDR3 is TGTGCCAGCAGTCCGATACAAGCCTACGAGCAGTACTTC.

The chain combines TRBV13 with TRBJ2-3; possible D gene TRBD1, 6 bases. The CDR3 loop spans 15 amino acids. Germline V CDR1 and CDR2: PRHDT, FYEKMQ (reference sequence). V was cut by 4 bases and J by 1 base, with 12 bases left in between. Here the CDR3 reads CASSSRQARTDTQYF. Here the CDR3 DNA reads TGTGCCAGCAGCTCCCGACAGGCCCGCACAGATACGCAGTATTTT.

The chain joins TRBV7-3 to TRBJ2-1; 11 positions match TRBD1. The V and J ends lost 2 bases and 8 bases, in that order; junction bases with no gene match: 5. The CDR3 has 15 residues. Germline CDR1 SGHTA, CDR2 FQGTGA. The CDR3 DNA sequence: TGTGCCAGCAGCTTAGGACAGGGGGCGCTTTATGAGCAGTTCTTC. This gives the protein CASSLGQGALYEQFF.

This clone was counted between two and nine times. The CDR3: CASWAGVSGELFF. The CDR3 DNA follows: TGTGCCAGCTGGGCCGGGGTTTCCGGGGAGCTGTTTTTT. V is TRBV28 and J is TRBJ2-2, with D perhaps matching TRBD2 (5 bases). The CDR3 contains 13 residues. CDR1 MDHEN and CDR2 SYDVKM come from the germline V gene. V dropped 8 bases and J dropped 6 bases, with 13 bases sitting between them.

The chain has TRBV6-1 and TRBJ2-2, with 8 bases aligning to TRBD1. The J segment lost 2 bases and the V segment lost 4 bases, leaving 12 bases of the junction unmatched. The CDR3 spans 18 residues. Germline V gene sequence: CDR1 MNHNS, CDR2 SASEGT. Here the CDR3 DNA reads TGTGCCAGCAGTGTGCGGGGTCCAGGGGGCGCAAACACCGGGGAGCTGTTTTTT. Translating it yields CASSVRGPGGANTGELFF.